The next 17 T cell receptor beta chains were all read from a single sample in a study of T cells in Graves' hyperthyroidism and ophthalmopathy. Using RNA transcripts as the source, TCR beta CDR3 regions were amplified. The primer set for the first-round RT-PCR of the TCR CDR3 was HTBI. TCRdb re-called the multiplex PCR reads with MiXCR, one entry per CDR3 protein. The sample has roughly 740,000 distinct CDR3 sequences, roughly 17% seen once; the top ten hold around 7.7%. The specimen sequenced was blood. These receptors were collected from a man aged 18 to 29 with Graves' hyperthyroidism.

The chain links TRBV4-1 to TRBJ2-4, with 7 bases lining up with TRBD1. Trimming at V came to 1 base and at J to 4 bases, leaving 1 base not matched to a gene. CDR1 is MGHRA, CDR2 YSYEKL, per germline. CDR3 size: 14 residues. CDR3 bases: TGCGCCAGCAGCCAAGGACAGGGAAAAAACATTCAGTACTTC. This translates into CASSQGQGKNIQYF.

This clonotype was seen repeatedly, ten times or more. The V and J genes are TRBV3-1 and TRBJ1-1; D gene uncertain. Trimming shortened V by 3 bases and J by 0 bases, and 17 bases separated the two germline ends. CDR3 length: 17 amino acids. Germline-derived CDR1 and CDR2 are LGHDT and YNNKEL (reference sequence). CDR3 coding DNA: TGTGCCAGCAGCCAGAATTTGATACGGAGAATGAACACTGAAGCTTTCTTT. This encodes CASSQNLIRRMNTEAFF.

The CDR3: CASSSSGGNTIYF. The CDR3 DNA is TGTGCCAGCAGCTCCTCTGGAGGGAACACCATATATTTT. J is TRBJ1-3 and V is TRBV7-2; D is undetermined. The V end lost 4 bases, the J end lost 7 bases, and 11 bases lay between the germline ends. Per the germline V gene, CDR1 is SGHTA and CDR2 is FQGNSA. The CDR3 is 13 amino acids.

This clonotype was seen more than once but under ten times. The V gene is TRBV20-1, the J gene TRBJ2-1; TRBD2 agrees at 10 bases. CDR3 length: 16 amino acids. J gave up 12 bases and V 2 bases, and 16 bases lay outside the gene matches. Germline CDR1 and CDR2: DFQATT and SNEGSKA (reference sequence). The CDR3 coding sequence is TGCAGTGCTAGACCACCCATGGGGCTAGCGGGAGACCGGCAGTTCTTC. This sequence encodes CSARPPMGLAGDRQFF.

This clonotype has a handful of counts. The rearrangement links TRBV7-3 to TRBJ2-5; the D is unclear. CDR3 length: 13 amino acids. The V and J ends lost 3 bases and 7 bases respectively, with 12 bases between them. CDR1 and CDR2 (germline): SGHTA, FQGTGA. CDR3 DNA: TGTGCCAGCAGCTTGAACACCTTTGGGACCCAGTACTTC. This translates into CASSLNTFGTQYF.

The CDR3 loop is CSVEDWTGGNTEAFF. As DNA, the CDR3 is TGCAGCGTTGAAGATTGGACAGGGGGAAACACTGAAGCTTTCTTT. The chain carries TRBV29-1 and TRBJ1-1; 10 bases fit TRBD1. The length of the CDR3 is 15 residues. Germline V gives CDR1 SQVTM, CDR2 ANQGSEA. V was clipped by 0 bases and J by 2 bases; unmatched bases: 3.

This clonotype was observed at least ten times. This chain links TRBV28 with TRBJ1-1; D gene unclear. The CDR3 loop spans 13 amino acids. Germline V gene lookup returns CDR1 MDHEN and CDR2 SYDVKM. Trimming took off 5 bases at V and 4 bases at J, with 11 bases between the two ends. The CDR3 sequence: CASSPGETTEAFF. DNA for the CDR3: TGTGCCAGCAGTCCCGGAGAGACCACTGAAGCTTTCTTT.

This rearrangement joins TRBV20-1 to TRBJ2-1; D remains unclear. The CDR3 is 14 amino acids. Trimming removed 4 bases from V and 3 bases from J, with 13 bases in between. Germline V lookup: CDR1 DFQATT, CDR2 SNEGSKA (reference sequence). As DNA, the CDR3 is TGCAGTGCTAAGAGCGTGGATGGCTACAATGAGCAGTTCTTC. It codes for CSAKSVDGYNEQFF.

There are a few counts of this clonotype. V is TRBV7-2 and J is TRBJ2-7, with D perhaps TRBD1 (6 bases). Trimming cost V 2 bases and J 5 bases, with 16 bases left between them. CDR3 length: 15 residues. From germline, CDR1 is SGHTA and CDR2 FQGNSA. The CDR3 region has the DNA TGTGCCAGCAGCTTATGGAGGCAGGGGATCGACGAGCAGTACTTC. Encoded protein: CASSLWRQGIDEQYF.

The chain joins TRBV18 to TRBJ1-3; TRBD1 might be the D (6 bases). V gave up 8 bases and J gave up 10 bases, with 21 bases separating them. The CDR3 covers 14 residues. Germline V CDR1 and CDR2: KGHSH, LQKENI. The CDR3 coding sequence is TGTGCCAGCGGCCGGGACATGGCCCGAGGAACCATATATTTT. Its protein is CASGRDMARGTIYF.

The CDR3 nucleotides read TGTGCCAGCAGTGATTGGACGAACACTGAAGCTTTCTTT. This sequence encodes CASSDWTNTEAFF. This chain links TRBV6-1 with TRBJ1-1, with D uncertain. Germline CDR1 is MNHNS and CDR2 is SASEGT. This CDR3 spans 13 amino acids. V lost 3 bases and J 1 base, leaving 6 bases between the germline ends.

This clonotype was counted a few times. This chain's CDR3 is CASSPYRAAGGNIQYF. CDR3 nucleotide sequence: TGTGCCAGCAGCCCCTACAGGGCCGCCGGGGGAAACATTCAGTACTTC. The rearrangement joins TRBV7-2 to TRBJ2-4; either TRBD1 or TRBD2 may fit D (6 bases each). V was trimmed by 5 bases and J by 6 bases, leaving 20 bases between them. This CDR3 region has 16 residues. CDR1 SGHTA and CDR2 FQGNSA come from the germline V gene.

Many counts were recorded for this clonotype. The chain employs TRBV28 and TRBJ2-3; 11 bases are a match to TRBD2. J lost 2 bases, V lost 6 bases, and 10 bases had no gene match. The germline V gene has CDR1 MDHEN and CDR2 SYDVKM. The CDR3 is 17 amino acids. The CDR3 nucleotides read TGTGCCAGCAGCCAGTCAGAGACTAGCGGGAACACAGATACGCAGTATTTT. It translates to CASSQSETSGNTDTQYF.

With regard to this clonotype: The junction departs from the called germline gene at one end, perhaps through a read error. V usage is TRBV29-1 and J usage is TRBJ2-7, with D possibly matching TRBD1 (5 bases). This CDR3 has 13 amino acids. Germline V gene data show CDR1 as SQVTM and CDR2 as ANQGSEA. The DNA of the CDR3 is TGCAGCGTCGAAGGGGAATATTCCTACGAGCAGTACTTC. Protein: CSVEGEYSYEQYF.

The sample holds a few counts of this clonotype. J is TRBJ1-1 and V is TRBV5-1, with D unclear. Germline lookup yields CDR1 SGHRS and CDR2 YFSETQ. CDR3 size: 13 residues. V was pared by 7 bases and J by 2 bases, with 12 bases between. The CDR3 DNA reads TGCGCCAGCCACACGGGCCTCAACACTGAAGCTTTCTTT. Amino acids: CASHTGLNTEAFF.

This clonotype was seen at least ten times. V and J are TRBV28 and TRBJ2-2; the D gene is possibly TRBD2 (6 bases). Trimming stripped 6 bases from V and 0 bases from J, with 14 bases between. This CDR3 region has 16 residues. Germline-derived CDR1 and CDR2 are MDHEN and SYDVKM. This CDR3 reads CASSPHGTPNTGELFF. DNA for the CDR3: TGTGCCAGCAGCCCTCACGGGACTCCGAACACCGGGGAGCTGTTTTTT. Filled out from reference TRBV28 and TRBJ2-2, the complete variable domain reads DVKVTQSSRYLVKRTGEKVFLECVQDMDHENMFWYRQDPGLGLRLIYFSYDVKMKEKGDIPEGYSVSREKKERFSLILESASTNQTSMYLCASSPHGTPNTGELFFGEGSRLTVL.

The chain has TRBV5-5 and TRBJ1-2; TRBD1 might be the D (5 bases). The V end was cut by 1 base, the J end by 7 bases, with 14 bases between. Germline V gene data show CDR1 as SGHKS and CDR2 as YYEKEE (reference sequence). CDR3 length: 14 residues. The CDR3 region has the DNA TGTGCCAGCAGCTTGAGGGACGCCCAACTTGGCTACACCTTC. This translates into CASSLRDAQLGYTF.